This TCR beta chain was obtained from a study of post-analysis software for immune sequencing data. In the study overall: Relapsing-remitting, secondary progressive and progressive-relapsing courses of multiple sclerosis were included. Findings of the study overall: Multiple sclerosis patients showed significantly lower normalized Chao1 diversity than controls did. Four or five TRBV segments were more frequent in patients than controls; TRBV5-6, TRBV5-1 and TRBV20-1 belonged to this group. Under the F measure, samples that were prepared in one batch clustered strongly together.

The TCR beta cDNA libraries contained unique molecular identifiers. Yield was roughly 0.5 million cDNA molecules from approximately 0.91 to 9.4 million T cells. MiXCR, applied by TCRdb to the PCR reads, yields one record per CDR3 protein. The data hold hundreds of thousands of distinct CDR3 sequences, with around 60% observed a single time. This CDR3 spans 15 amino acids. V lost 5 bases to trimming and J lost 0 bases, with 12 bases between them. Regarding this clonotype: Antigen: not known.

This receptor was identified in a girl aged 2-15 years with multiple sclerosis. This chain connects TRBV12-3 or TRBV12-4 to TRBJ2-3; D gene unclear. The sample consisted of blood. In DNA form, the CDR3 reads TGTGCCAGCAGTCATCGACCCCGGAGCACAGATACGCAGTATTTT. Its translation: CASSHRPRSTDTQYF.